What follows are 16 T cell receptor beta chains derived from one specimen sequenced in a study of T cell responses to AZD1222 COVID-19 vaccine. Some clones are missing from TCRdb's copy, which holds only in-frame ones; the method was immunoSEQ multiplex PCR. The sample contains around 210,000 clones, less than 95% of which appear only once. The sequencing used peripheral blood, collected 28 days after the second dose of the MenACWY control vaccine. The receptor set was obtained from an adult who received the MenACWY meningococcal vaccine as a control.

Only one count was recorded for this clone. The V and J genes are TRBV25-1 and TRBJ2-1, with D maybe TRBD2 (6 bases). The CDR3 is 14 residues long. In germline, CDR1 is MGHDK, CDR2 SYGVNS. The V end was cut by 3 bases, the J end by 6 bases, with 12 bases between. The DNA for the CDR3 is TGTGCCAGCAGTGATACTAGCTCGGGCAATGAGCAGTTCTTC. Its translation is CASSDTSSGNEQFF.

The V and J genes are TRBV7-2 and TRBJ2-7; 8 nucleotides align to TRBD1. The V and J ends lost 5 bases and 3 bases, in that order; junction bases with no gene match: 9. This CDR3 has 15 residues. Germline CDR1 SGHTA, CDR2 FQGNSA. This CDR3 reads CASSLWTGFGYEQYF. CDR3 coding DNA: TGTGCCAGCAGCCTATGGACAGGGTTTGGCTACGAGCAGTACTTC.

CDR3 protein: CASRIERPLHF. CDR3 nucleotide sequence: TGTGCCAGCAGAATTGAACGGCCCCTCCACTTT. The J gene is TRBJ1-6, the V gene TRBV6-5; D not certain. This CDR3 contains 11 residues. The V end lost 6 bases, the J end lost 13 bases, and 10 bases lay between the germline ends. Germline V CDR1 and CDR2: MNHEY, SVGAGI.

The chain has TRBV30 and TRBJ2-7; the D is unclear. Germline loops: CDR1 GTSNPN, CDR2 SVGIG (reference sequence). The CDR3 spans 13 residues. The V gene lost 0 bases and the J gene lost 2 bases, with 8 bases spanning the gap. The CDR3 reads CAWSVGRTYEQYF. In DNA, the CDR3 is TGTGCCTGGAGTGTAGGCAGGACCTACGAGCAGTACTTC.

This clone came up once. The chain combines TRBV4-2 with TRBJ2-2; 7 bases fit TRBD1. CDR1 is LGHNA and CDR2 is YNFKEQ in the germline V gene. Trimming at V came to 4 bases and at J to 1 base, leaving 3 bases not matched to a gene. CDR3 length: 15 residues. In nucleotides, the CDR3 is TGTGCCAGCAGCCTTGGACAGGAGAACACCGGGGAGCTGTTTTTT. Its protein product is CASSLGQENTGELFF.

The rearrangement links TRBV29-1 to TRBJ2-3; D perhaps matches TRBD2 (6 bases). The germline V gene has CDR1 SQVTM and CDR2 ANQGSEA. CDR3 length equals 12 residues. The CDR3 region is CSAGGRTDTQYF. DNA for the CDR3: TGCAGTGCCGGGGGACGCACAGATACGCAGTATTTT.

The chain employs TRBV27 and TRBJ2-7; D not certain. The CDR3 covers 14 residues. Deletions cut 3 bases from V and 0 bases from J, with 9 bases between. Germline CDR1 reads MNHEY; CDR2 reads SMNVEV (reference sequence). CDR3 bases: TGTGCCAGCAGTTTTCACCGGACCTCCTACGAGCAGTACTTC. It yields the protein CASSFHRTSYEQYF.

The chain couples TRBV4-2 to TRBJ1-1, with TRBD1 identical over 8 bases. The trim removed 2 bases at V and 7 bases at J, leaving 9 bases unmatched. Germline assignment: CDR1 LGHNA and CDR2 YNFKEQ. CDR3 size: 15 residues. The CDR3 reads CASSQSTGVSGEAFF. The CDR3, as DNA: TGTGCCAGCAGCCAATCGACAGGGGTTTCGGGTGAAGCTTTCTTT.

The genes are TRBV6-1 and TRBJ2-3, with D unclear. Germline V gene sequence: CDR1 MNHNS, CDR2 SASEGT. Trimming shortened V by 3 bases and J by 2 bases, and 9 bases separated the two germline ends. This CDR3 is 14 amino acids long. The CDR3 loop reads CASSEVQTTDTQYF. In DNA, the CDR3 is TGTGCCAGCAGTGAGGTGCAGACCACAGATACGCAGTATTTT.

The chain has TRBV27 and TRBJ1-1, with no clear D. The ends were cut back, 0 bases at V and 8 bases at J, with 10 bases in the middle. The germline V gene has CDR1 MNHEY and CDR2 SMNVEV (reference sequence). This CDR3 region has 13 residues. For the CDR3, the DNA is TGTGCCAGCAGTTTATCGGTGAGCTCAGAAGCTTTCTTT. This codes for CASSLSVSSEAFF.

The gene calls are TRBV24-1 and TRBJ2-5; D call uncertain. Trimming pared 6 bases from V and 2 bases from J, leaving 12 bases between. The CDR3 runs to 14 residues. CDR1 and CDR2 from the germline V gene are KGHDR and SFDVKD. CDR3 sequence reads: CATSRAGTQETQYF. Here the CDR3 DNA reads TGTGCCACCAGTCGGGCAGGCACTCAAGAGACCCAGTACTTC.

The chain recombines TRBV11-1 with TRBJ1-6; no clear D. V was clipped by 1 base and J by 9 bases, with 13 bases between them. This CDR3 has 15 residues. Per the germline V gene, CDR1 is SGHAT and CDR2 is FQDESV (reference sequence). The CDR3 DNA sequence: TGTGCCAGCAGCTTAGTTTCGTCGCAGCGTTCACCCCTCCACTTT. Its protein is CASSLVSSQRSPLHF.

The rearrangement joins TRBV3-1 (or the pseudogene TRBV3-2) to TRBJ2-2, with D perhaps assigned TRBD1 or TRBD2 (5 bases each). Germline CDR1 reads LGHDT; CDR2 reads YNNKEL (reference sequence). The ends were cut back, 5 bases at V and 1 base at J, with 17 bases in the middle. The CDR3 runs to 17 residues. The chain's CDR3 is CASSSHLGTENTGELFF. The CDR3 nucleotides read TGTGCCAGCAGCTCTCATCTCGGGACGGAGAACACCGGGGAGCTGTTTTTT.

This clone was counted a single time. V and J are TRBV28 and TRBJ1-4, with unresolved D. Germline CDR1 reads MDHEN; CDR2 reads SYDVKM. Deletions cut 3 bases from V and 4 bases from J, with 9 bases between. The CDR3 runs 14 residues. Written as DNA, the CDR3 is TGTGCCAGCAGTTTTGGGCCGTTTAATGAAAAACTGTTTTTT. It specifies CASSFGPFNEKLFF. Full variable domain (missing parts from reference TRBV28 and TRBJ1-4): DVKVTQSSRYLVKRTGEKVFLECVQDMDHENMFWYRQDPGLGLRLIYFSYDVKMKEKGDIPEGYSVSREKKERFSLILESASTNQTSMYLCASSFGPFNEKLFFGSGTQLSVL.

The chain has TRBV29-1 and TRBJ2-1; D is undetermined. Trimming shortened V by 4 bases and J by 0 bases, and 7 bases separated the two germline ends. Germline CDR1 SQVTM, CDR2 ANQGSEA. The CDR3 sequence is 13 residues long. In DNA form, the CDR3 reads TGCAGCGTTGCGGAGAGCTCCTACAATGAGCAGTTCTTC. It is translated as CSVAESSYNEQFF.

Here the CDR3 reads CASSLTNDNEQFF. DNA of the CDR3: TGTGCCAGCAGCTTAACGAACGACAATGAGCAGTTCTTC. This chain links TRBV7-2 with TRBJ2-1; D ambiguous. V lost 2 bases, J lost 5 bases, and 7 bases lay in between. Germline lookup yields CDR1 SGHTA and CDR2 FQGNSA. This CDR3 comprises 13 residues. The entire variable domain, with the rest obtained from reference TRBV7-2 and TRBJ2-1, is as follows: GAGVSQSPSNKVTEKGKDVELRCDPISGHTALYWYRQSLGQGLEFLIYFQGNSAPDKSGLPSDRFSAERTGGSVSTLTIQRTQQEDSAVYLCASSLTNDNEQFFGPGTRLTVL.